Sequencing of this T cell receptor beta chain was carried out in a study of shared clonotypes between healthy human individuals. The CDR3 is 16 residues long. V gave up 1 base and J gave up 2 bases; unmatched junction bases: 7. Germline CDR1 is SEHNR and CDR2 is FQNEAQ (reference sequence). CD45RO-negative, CCR7-selected cells formed the naive CD8 fraction, which excluded terminally differentiated effector memory CD45RA+ cells. Only in-frame clones appear in the TCRdb table, and some are missing; sequencing was by immunoSEQ multiplex PCR. The profile shows approximately 2,000,000 clones, about 94% of them singletons.

The sequencing input was naive CD8+ T cells from PBMCs. This chain connects TRBV7-9 to TRBJ2-5; 7 bases match TRBD2. This receptor was taken from a young man in good health. Some clones in this sample may be carry-over from other donors' samples. The DNA for the CDR3 is TGTGCCAGCAGCTTAGTGCTAGCGGTTTCTCAAGAGACCCAGTACTTC. Translated: CASSLVLAVSQETQYF. The whole variable domain, remainder taken from reference TRBV7-9 and TRBJ2-5, is DTGVSQNPRHKITKRGQNVTFRCDPISEHNRLYWYRQTLGQGPEFLTYFQNEAQLEKSRLLSDRFSAERPKGSFSTLEIQRTEQGDSAMYLCASSLVLAVSQETQYFGPGTRLLVL.